This T cell receptor beta chain was recovered during a study of glioma-infiltrating T cells. Amplification of TCR alpha and beta CDR3 regions from RNA used iRepertoire nested multiplex PCR. One-step reverse transcription and amplification started from approximately 100-400 ng of tissue mRNA or PBMC total RNA. TCRdb processed the multiplex PCR reads anew with MiXCR; each CDR3 protein has one entry. The table includes approximately 110,000 distinct CDR3 sequences, about 25% detected once. This clonotype came up many times. V trimming: 5 bases; J trimming: 5 bases; junction bases outside the gene matches: 10. Germline V CDR1 and CDR2: DFQATT, SNEGSKA (reference sequence). The CDR3 is 14 residues long.

The genes are TRBV20-1 and TRBJ1-2, with TRBD1 matching 8 bases. This clonotype originated in a human donor with low-grade glioma or glioblastoma, undergoing nonglioma brain surgery, or in good health (not recorded which). The sequencing sample was made of glioma tissue, nonneoplastic brain tissue, or PBMCs (not recorded which). Here the CDR3 DNA reads TGCAGTGCTCGTGCTACGACAGGGGTATATGGCTACACCTTC. Amino acid sequence: CSARATTGVYGYTF.